Listed below are T cell receptor beta chains from one sample, sequenced in a study of T-cell memory formation after mild COVID-19. TCRdb recomputed calls from the 5' RACE reads with MiXCR, one row per CDR3 protein. Of about 430,000 distinct CDR3 sequences in the sample, roughly 17% were seen once. Sequenced: PBMCs or a T cell subset sorted from them (not recorded which). The receptors derive from a man younger than 35 who had mild COVID-19 (a few samples of this study predate the infection). Cell type and time point are not known. The CDR3 runs from the conserved cysteine through the conserved F or W. The D gene is left open where the match is weak. Not every row has a clone size; where given, it reads once, few, many or a size class.

d_gene | j_gene | v_gene | abundance | CDR3nt | CDR3aa
- | TRBJ2-5 | TRBV9 | - | - | CASSVDSGQGETQYF
TRBD2 | TRBJ2-3 | TRBV5-1 | - | TGCGCCAGCAGCTTGAGGAGCGGGGGGCTGAGCACAGATACGCAGTATTTT | CASSLRSGGLSTDTQYF
- | TRBJ1-2 | TRBV5-1 | few | TGCGCCAGCGGGCCCCGGGACTATGGCTACACCTTC | CASGPRDYGYTF
- | TRBJ2-3 | TRBV11-3 | few | TGTGCCAGCAGCCCCCCCAGGGGGGTTCTGCAGTATTTT | CASSPPRGVLQYF
- | TRBJ2-5 | TRBV12-3/TRBV12-4 | - | TGTGCCATCAGTGAACAAGAGACCCAGTACTTC | CAISEQETQYF
TRBD2 | TRBJ2-1 | TRBV3-1 | few | TGTGCCAGCAGCCAAGATCCGACTAGCGGGGGGGCGTTCTCCTACAATGAGCAGTTCTTC | CASSQDPTSGGAFSYNEQFF
TRBD2 | TRBJ2-5 | TRBV6-5 | few | TGTGCCAGCAGGCCCGTAGCGGGGGGGAGAGAGACCCAGTACTTC | CASRPVAGGRETQYF
- | TRBJ1-1 | TRBV25-1 | - | TGTGCCAGCAGTGACTGGGGCACCGGGGACACTGAAGCTTTCTTT | CASSDWGTGDTEAFF
TRBD1 | TRBJ2-2 | TRBV7-3 | many | TGTGCCAGCAGTCACCGACAGGGACCAGACACCGGGGAGCTGTTTTTT | CASSHRQGPDTGELFF
- | TRBJ1-1 | TRBV9 | few | TGTGCCAGCAGGGGCCGATTGAACACTGAAGCTTTCTTT | CASRGRLNTEAFF
- | TRBJ2-5 | TRBV6-5 | - | TGTGCCAGCAGTCGCCCGACTAGTTTGGGGGAGACCCAGTACTTC | CASSRPTSLGETQYF
TRBD2 | TRBJ2-2 | TRBV20-1 | many | TGCAGTGCTCCCTCACTAGCGGGGCTACCCGGGGAGCTGTTTTTT | CSAPSLAGLPGELFF
TRBD1 | TRBJ2-5 | TRBV15 | few | TGTGCCACCAGTCCGGCCAGGACAGGACAAGAGACCCAGTACTTC | CATSPARTGQETQYF
TRBD1 | TRBJ1-1 | TRBV6-5 | once | TGTGCCAGCAGTTACTCCCGGACAGGGGGCACTGAAGCTTTCTTT | CASSYSRTGGTEAFF
- | TRBJ2-5 | TRBV12-3/TRBV12-4 | - | TGTGCCAGCAGTTACGGTCTCACTACTCGCCGAGAGACCCAGTACTTC | CASSYGLTTRRETQYF
- | TRBJ1-3 | TRBV10-3 | few | TGTGCCACCCAAACGCTCTCTGGAAACACCATATATTTT | CATQTLSGNTIYF
- | TRBJ1-1 | TRBV7-9 | many | TGTGCCAGCAGCTTAATTGGACAAGGGGAGGCTTTCTTT | CASSLIGQGEAFF
- | TRBJ1-5 | TRBV4-3 | few | TGCGCCAGCAGCCCCCCACTCAGTCAGCCCCAGCATTTT | CASSPPLSQPQHF
- | TRBJ1-2 | TRBV12-3/TRBV12-4 | - | TGTGCCAGCAGTTTTCAGGGTTCGGGGGGCTACACCTTC | CASSFQGSGGYTF
- | TRBJ2-7 | TRBV12-3/TRBV12-4 | - | TGTGCCAGCTCTAACAACCAGGGACCGGGTTACGAGCAGTACTTC | CASSNNQGPGYEQYF
TRBD1 | TRBJ2-7 | TRBV7-8 | - | TGTGCCAGCAGCTCAGCCAGGGGGTTGTACCAGCAGTACTTC | CASSSARGLYQQYF
TRBD1 | TRBJ2-5 | TRBV9 | - | TGTGCCAGCAGCGCCCAGGGACAGGGGAAAGAGACCCAGTACTTC | CASSAQGQGKETQYF
TRBD1 | TRBJ1-5 | TRBV15 | few | TGTGCCACCAGCAGCCAGGGGGCTCAGCCCCAGCATTTT | CATSSQGAQPQHF
- | TRBJ2-2 | TRBV7-2 | many | TGTGCCAGCAGCCGACCAGGGGGGGGCGGGGAGCTGTTTTTT | CASSRPGGGGELFF
- | TRBJ2-5 | TRBV7-9 | few | TGTGCCAGCAGCTTCCCGGGAGCCCAAGAGACCCAGTACTTC | CASSFPGAQETQYF
- | TRBJ2-7 | TRBV9 | many | TGTGCCAGCAGCGCGGGCACAGGGTTCACCCGCGCATCGCAGTACTTC | CASSAGTGFTRASQYF
- | TRBJ2-3 | TRBV27 | - | TGTGCCACCAAAGGGGGGGCCACAGATACGCAGTATTTT | CATKGGATDTQYF
- | TRBJ2-5 | TRBV6-1 | - | TGTGCCAGCGGCAATGGGGTAGGAGAGACCCAGTACTTC | CASGNGVGETQYF
TRBD1 | TRBJ2-3 | TRBV24-1 | - | TGTGCCACCAGTGACCCGGACAGGGGCCCCTTAGATACGCAGTATTTT | CATSDPDRGPLDTQYF
- | TRBJ2-6 | TRBV12-3/TRBV12-4 | few | TGTGCCAGCAATCCCGGGACCGGGGCCAACGTCCTGACTTTC | CASNPGTGANVLTF
TRBD2 | TRBJ2-1 | TRBV7-2 | - | TGTGCCAGCAGGCCTCCGGGACTAGCGTCCTACAATGAGCAGTTCTTC | CASRPPGLASYNEQFF
- | TRBJ2-5 | TRBV20-1 | - | TGCAGTGCCATCCCCTTGTACCAAGAGACCCAGTACTTC | CSAIPLYQETQYF
- | TRBJ2-3 | TRBV20-1 | - | TGCAGTGTTCCCCGAACTGGGGGCTTCACAGATACGCAGTATTTT | CSVPRTGGFTDTQYF
- | TRBJ2-6 | TRBV20-1 | - | TGCAGTGCTAGAGAGCCAGGGGCATCTGGGGCCAACGTCCTGACTTTC | CSAREPGASGANVLTF
- | TRBJ1-4 | TRBV12-3/TRBV12-4 | - | TGTGCCAGCAGACGACTTAGCCGGGGGCCTACTAATGAAAAACTGTTTTTT | CASRRLSRGPTNEKLFF
- | TRBJ1-5 | TRBV4-1 | - | TGCGCCAGCAGCCAGCGAGACAGGAGGGATCAGCCCCAGCATTTT | CASSQRDRRDQPQHF
- | TRBJ1-6 | TRBV7-3 | few | TGTGCCAGCAGTAAGGGTAATTCACCCCTCCACTTT | CASSKGNSPLHF
TRBD1 | TRBJ2-1 | TRBV12-3/TRBV12-4 | - | TGTGCCAGCAGTCCCCCGGGACAGGGACGTAATGAGCAGTTCTTC | CASSPPGQGRNEQFF
- | TRBJ1-6 | TRBV7-6 | few | TGTGCCAGCAGCTTAGAGGGAAGAAGCTCACCCCTCCACTTT | CASSLEGRSSPLHF
- | TRBJ1-3 | TRBV7-2 | many | TGTGCCAGCACCCACAGGCTCAGCTCTGGAAACACCATATATTTT | CASTHRLSSGNTIYF
TRBD1 | TRBJ1-1 | TRBV20-1 | - | TGCAGTGCCGCGGGACAGGGGAACACTGAAGCTTTCTTT | CSAAGQGNTEAFF
TRBD2 | TRBJ2-3 | TRBV3-1 | - | TGTGCCAGCAGGGACGGCGGGGGTAGCACAGATACGCAGTATTTT | CASRDGGGSTDTQYF
- | TRBJ1-1 | TRBV7-9 | many | TGTGCCAGCAGCTTCGATCCGAACACTGAAGCTTTCTTT | CASSFDPNTEAFF
- | TRBJ2-3 | TRBV6-2/TRBV6-3 | few | TGTGCCAGCAGTCCTCCTCGCGGGCGAGCTAGCACAGATACGCAGTATTTT | CASSPPRGRASTDTQYF
- | TRBJ2-7 | TRBV7-3 | - | TGTGCCAGCGGGACTCTAACAGGTGGCGAGCAGTACTTC | CASGTLTGGEQYF
- | TRBJ1-2 | TRBV7-2 | few | TGTGCCAGCAGCTTAACAGCTTTGAGCTATGGCTACACCTTC | CASSLTALSYGYTF
TRBD2 | TRBJ2-7 | TRBV20-1 | - | TGCAGTGCTAGCGGGGGGGCCTACGAGCAGTACTTC | CSASGGAYEQYF
- | TRBJ2-4 | TRBV20-1 | few | TGCAGTGCTAGGATCGTGATAGAACTAGCCAAAAACATTCAGTACTTC | CSARIVIELAKNIQYF
TRBD1 | TRBJ2-3 | TRBV12-3/TRBV12-4 | few | TGTGCCAGCAGATATACAGGGGATGGGGCAGATACGCAGTATTTT | CASRYTGDGADTQYF
- | TRBJ2-1 | TRBV12-3/TRBV12-4 | - | TGTGCCAGCGGCCCCCGGGGCAGTGAGCAGTTCTTC | CASGPRGSEQFF
- | TRBJ2-2 | TRBV4-2 | many | TGTGCCAGCAGTGAGGCCGGGGAGCTGTTTTTT | CASSEAGELFF
- | TRBJ2-3 | TRBV4-2 | many | TGTGCCAGCAGCCAAGATCGGACTACCAAGGATACGCAGTATTTT | CASSQDRTTKDTQYF
TRBD1 | TRBJ2-2 | TRBV6-5 | - | TGTGCCAGCAGTAGACAGGGGGCTATGACCGGGGAGCTGTTTTTT | CASSRQGAMTGELFF